A selection of T cell receptor beta chains follows, all from one sample in a study of blood T cell repertoires in COVID-19. TCRdb's copy holds only in-frame clones and misses some; the assay was immunoSEQ multiplex PCR. The profile covers a few hundred thousand clones, with about 90% appearing a single time and 5.5% to 6% taken by the ten largest. Sequenced sample: PBMCs or T cells enriched from blood (not recorded which). These receptors were obtained from a woman in her twenties or thirties who had recovered from COVID-19. The CDR3 runs from the conserved cysteine through the conserved F or W. The D gene is left open where the match is weak.

v_call,d_call,cdr3_aa
TRBV3-1/TRBV3-2,.,CASSQPQGGRTEAFF
TRBV30,TRBD1,CAWVRRTGLTGELFF
TRBV5-4,TRBD1,CASSPRQTGGGTEAFF
TRBV7-9,.,CASSSSGGYTEAFF
TRBV3-1/TRBV3-2,TRBD1,CASSPAGGEQPQHF
TRBV7-9,TRBD1,CASSLARGPGQPQHF
TRBV6-5,.,CASSYGALADTQYF
TRBV9,TRBD2,CASSATGGVSTDTQYF
TRBV14,.,CASSQAEGWRTEAFF
TRBV21-1,.,CASSSLCFQPQHF
TRBV12-3/TRBV12-4,.,CASSLGAVGYTF
TRBV19,.,CASSMGLGNSPLHF
TRBV5-4,.,CASSLVGRRGTSPLHF
TRBV10-3,.,CAISETGDYEQYF
TRBV6-5,.,CASSTRTTTGELFF
TRBV30,.,CAWSTKQGYEQYF
TRBV3-1/TRBV3-2,TRBD2,CASSRAGGQETQYF
TRBV2,.,CASSRRVRQGNSPLHF
TRBV21-1,.,CASTKGGGTGELFF
TRBV15,.,CATTRWGRGGEKLFF
TRBV6-1,.,CASSEAPGSLFGYTF
TRBV5-1,.,CASSLSLQGTGNTIYF
TRBV5-1,TRBD2,CASSLAGGGAEETQYF
TRBV4-1,TRBD2,CASSLRTRGETQYF
TRBV18,.,CASSQSTGPSNQPQHF
TRBV18,.,CASSLTEANTGELFF
TRBV3-1/TRBV3-2,.,CASSQDPGGPGGYTF
TRBV9,.,CASSVGASDTYEQYF
TRBV19,TRBD1,CASEDRGGYGYTF
TRBV29-1,TRBD1,CSVEARGRVGYTF
TRBV5-1,.,CASSLVSGNRYNEQFF
TRBV14,.,CASSPRTSTDTQYF
TRBV19,TRBD1,CASSEPRDRGVGEQFF
TRBV30,.,CAWSVEGSYGYTF
TRBV10-3,.,CAISDPRGGATEAFF
TRBV5-6,.,CASRSPGGEKGYTF
TRBV29-1,.,CSVDGAGDYGYTF
TRBV7-9,.,CASSLRDTSTDTQYF
TRBV6-5,TRBD1,CASSKPGQHTEAFF
TRBV5-5,.,CASSSRSTDLGANVLTF
TRBV19,TRBD1,CASSRDRGGAEAFF
TRBV11-2,TRBD1,CASSRNGQGAYLAGYTF
TRBV30,.,CAWSVDRYEQYF
TRBV7-8,.,CASSPIYEAFF
TRBV5-6,TRBD1,CASSWDRGNNSPLHF
TRBV6-5,TRBD1,CASRDREWSEAFF